The rows below give T cell receptor beta chains drawn from one sample of a study of cytomegalovirus exposure and HLA in healthy donors. Some clones are missing from TCRdb's copy, which holds only in-frame ones; the method was immunoSEQ multiplex PCR. Of 100,000 to 150,000 clones detected, 75% to 85% appear once; the ten largest clones hold 1.9%. The sample was PBMCs. The receptors were sampled from a man in his fifties or sixties in good health and CMV-seronegative. The CDR3 runs from the conserved cysteine through the conserved F or W. The D gene is left open where the match is weak. Expanded clones get a size class; other rows say once, few or many, or leave the size out.

abundance	v_gene	j_gene	d_gene	CDR3aa	CDR3nt
once	TRBV5-1	TRBJ1-2	NA	CASSLEPAAHGYTF	TGCGCCAGCAGCCTCGAACCGGCAGCGCATGGCTACACCTTC
few	TRBV7-6	TRBJ2-3	NA	CASSLETEKDTQYF	TGTGCCAGCAGCTTAGAGACTGAGAAAGATACGCAGTATTTT
NA	TRBV6-4	TRBJ1-2	TRBD1	CASRPGQEDYGYTF	TGTGCCAGCAGACCCGGACAGGAGGACTATGGCTACACCTTC
NA	TRBV6-1	TRBJ2-2	NA	CASRTGTAGGELFF	TGTGCCAGCAGGACCGGGACAGCGGGCGGGGAGCTGTTTTTT
NA	TRBV7-3	TRBJ2-1	NA	CASSLNGGRFNEQFF	TGTGCCAGCAGCTTAAACGGGGGGCGTTTCAATGAGCAGTTCTTC
NA	TRBV6-1	TRBJ2-5	TRBD1	CASSSRTGSEETQYF	TGTGCCAGCAGTTCGCGGACAGGGAGTGAGGAGACCCAGTACTTC
NA	TRBV6-5	TRBJ1-4	NA	CASSYSTGHGEKLFF	TGTGCCAGCAGTTACTCTACCGGCCACGGGGAAAAACTGTTTTTT
NA	TRBV21-1	TRBJ2-6	NA	CASSSPGQVPSSGANVLTF	TGTGCCAGCAGCTCGCCGGGACAGGTCCCGAGCTCTGGGGCCAACGTCCTGACTTTC
NA	TRBV7-6	TRBJ1-2	NA	CASSLEQGRSNYGYTF	TGTGCCAGCAGCTTAGAACAGGGCCGCTCTAACTATGGCTACACCTTC
NA	TRBV27	TRBJ2-1	TRBD2	CASSRPRTSGGSEQFF	TGTGCCAGCAGTCGGCCCCGGACTAGCGGGGGCAGTGAGCAGTTCTTC
few	TRBV2	TRBJ1-6	NA	CASSGTNNSPLHF	TGTGCCAGTTCCGGGACAAATAATTCACCCCTCCACTTT
NA	TRBV27	TRBJ2-5	TRBD1	CASSRFQGAKQETQYF	TGTGCCAGCAGTCGCTTCCAGGGGGCTAAGCAAGAGACCCAGTACTTC
NA	TRBV6-4	TRBJ1-5	NA	CASSAGGGQPQHF	TGTGCCAGCTCCGCGGGGGGAGGGCAGCCCCAGCATTTT
NA	TRBV5-8	TRBJ2-5	NA	CASIRQGTQYF	TGTGCCAGCATCCGCCAGGGGACCCAGTACTTC
NA	TRBV19	TRBJ1-5	NA	CASNLGGFQPQHF	TGTGCCAGTAACCTAGGGGGTTTCCAGCCCCAGCATTTT
NA	TRBV28	TRBJ2-5	TRBD1	CASSLAGTAQETQYF	TGTGCCAGCAGTTTGGCCGGGACAGCACAAGAGACCCAGTACTTC
NA	TRBV5-1	TRBJ2-3	TRBD2	CASSLGLAGASDTQYF	TGCGCCAGCAGCTTGGGTCTAGCGGGGGCCTCAGATACGCAGTATTTT
NA	TRBV5-1	TRBJ1-6	NA	CASSLGREGPPLHF	TGCGCCAGCAGCTTGGGGCGGGAAGGGCCACCCCTCCACTTT
NA	TRBV10-3	TRBJ1-1	TRBD1	CAIRGQGNTEAFF	TGTGCCATCAGGGGACAGGGGAACACTGAAGCTTTCTTT
NA	TRBV6-5	TRBJ1-1	TRBD1	CASTRTGKAEAFF	TGTGCCAGCACCCGGACAGGGAAGGCTGAAGCTTTCTTT
NA	TRBV2	TRBJ2-1	TRBD2	CASSPGTSGGVEQFF	TGTGCCAGCAGCCCGGGGACTAGCGGGGGGGTTGAGCAGTTCTTC
once	TRBV6-5	TRBJ1-2	TRBD1	CASSSGRTGDYGYTF	TGTGCCAGCAGTTCAGGCCGGACAGGGGATTATGGCTACACCTTC
NA	TRBV7-2	TRBJ2-3	NA	CASSTGGLGDTQYF	TGTGCCAGCAGCACGGGGGGCCTGGGAGATACGCAGTATTTT
NA	TRBV5-1	TRBJ2-1	NA	CASSTGDNEQFF	TGCGCCAGCAGTACGGGTGACAATGAGCAGTTCTTC
NA	TRBV20-1	TRBJ1-1	NA	CSASKNTEAFF	TGCAGTGCGAGTAAGAACACTGAAGCTTTCTTT
NA	TRBV9	TRBJ1-2	NA	CASSVANYGYTF	TGTGCCAGCAGTGTCGCTAACTATGGCTACACCTTC
NA	TRBV4-1	TRBJ1-2	TRBD1	CASSQGQGARLEGYTF	TGCGCCAGCAGCCAAGGACAGGGGGCGCGATTGGAGGGCTACACCTTC
NA	TRBV19	TRBJ1-5	NA	CASRLGIGNQPQHF	TGTGCCAGTAGACTAGGGATCGGCAATCAGCCCCAGCATTTT
NA	TRBV5-1	TRBJ1-4	TRBD1	CASSSWGQGGEKLFF	TGCGCCAGCAGCTCCTGGGGGCAGGGGGGTGAAAAACTGTTTTTT
NA	TRBV10-3	TRBJ1-2	NA	CAISESSTRFYGYTF	TGTGCCATCAGTGAGTCTAGCACTAGATTCTATGGCTACACCTTC
NA	TRBV5-1	TRBJ2-3	TRBD2	CASSWGSGGSTDTQYF	TGCGCCAGCAGCTGGGGAAGCGGGGGGTCCACAGATACGCAGTATTTT
few	TRBV20-1	TRBJ1-4	NA	CAQRGGEKLFF	TGCGCCCAAAGGGGTGGGGAAAAACTGTTTTTT
NA	TRBV13	TRBJ2-7	TRBD2	CASSAGTRGGNEQYF	TGTGCCAGCAGCGCTGGAACTCGGGGAGGGAACGAGCAGTACTTC
few	TRBV9	TRBJ2-1	TRBD2	CASSVTAGGRGTYNEQFF	TGTGCCAGCAGCGTAACAGCGGGGGGCAGGGGTACCTACAATGAGCAGTTCTTC
NA	TRBV5-1	TRBJ2-2	TRBD2	CASGTSGNTGELFF	TGCGCCAGCGGGACTAGCGGGAACACCGGGGAGCTGTTTTTT
NA	TRBV7-2	TRBJ2-3	TRBD2	CASSLSGGARYTQYF	TGTGCCAGCAGCCTTAGCGGGGGGGCCCGGTATACGCAGTATTTT
NA	TRBV4-1	TRBJ1-5	TRBD1	CASSRLPGQGFWGNQPQHF	TGCGCCAGCAGCCGACTTCCGGGACAGGGCTTTTGGGGCAATCAGCCCCAGCATTTT
NA	TRBV4-1	TRBJ1-4	NA	CASSQDSVVSMHGEKLFF	TGCGCCAGCAGCCAAGATAGTGTCGTTTCCATGCACGGGGAAAAACTGTTTTTT
NA	TRBV29-1	TRBJ1-1	TRBD1	CSVEAQGAGTEAFF	TGCAGCGTTGAGGCACAGGGGGCTGGTACTGAAGCTTTCTTT
NA	TRBV4-1	TRBJ1-2	TRBD1	CASSPRQGASYGYTF	TGCGCCAGCAGCCCTCGACAGGGGGCCTCCTATGGCTACACCTTC
NA	TRBV5-1	TRBJ2-5	TRBD2	CASSETSGETQYF	TGCGCCAGCAGCGAAACTAGCGGAGAGACCCAGTACTTC
NA	TRBV18	TRBJ1-4	NA	CASSGREDEKLFF	TGTGCCAGCTCAGGCAGGGAAGACGAAAAACTGTTTTTT
NA	TRBV5-4	TRBJ1-4	TRBD1	CASSQTGATHNEKLFF	TGTGCCAGCAGCCAGACAGGGGCGACCCATAATGAAAAACTGTTTTTT
few	TRBV2	TRBJ1-4	TRBD1	CASSRDRVEKLFF	TGTGCCAGCAGCCGGGACAGGGTTGAAAAACTGTTTTTT
NA	TRBV5-1	TRBJ2-1	NA	CASSLAAGEYEQFF	TGCGCCAGCAGCTTGGCGGCAGGGGAGTATGAGCAGTTCTTC
NA	TRBV5-1	TRBJ2-2	NA	CASSWHGADTGELFF	TGCGCCAGCAGCTGGCATGGGGCGGACACCGGGGAGCTGTTTTTT